These T cell receptor beta chains were read from a single sample in a study of Ad26.COV2.S vaccination and SARS-CoV-2 variants. The data were produced by immunoSEQ multiplex PCR, yet TCRdb's version contains in-frame clones alone and is incomplete. The sample shows roughly 460,000 clones, nearly 90% of them seen only once. The material was peripheral blood, obtained in a trial of Ad26.COV2.S vaccine versus placebo. The receptors derive from a person between 18 and 65 years old who received the Ad26.COV2.S COVID-19 vaccine or a placebo. CDR3s include the opening cysteine and the closing phenylalanine or tryptophan. D genes are given only for firm matches. Not all rows give a size; the values are once, few, many and, for expanded clones, a class.

d_call,v_call,j_call,clone_size,cdr3_aa,cdr3_nt
TRBD2,TRBV19,TRBJ2-1,.,CASSASSGSLGEQFF,TGTGCCAGTAGTGCGTCTAGCGGGAGTTTAGGTGAGCAGTTCTTC
TRBD1,TRBV14,TRBJ1-1,.,CASSHLDRMNTEAFF,TGTGCCAGCAGCCACCTGGACAGGATGAACACTGAAGCTTTCTTT
TRBD1,TRBV7-3,TRBJ1-4,.,CASSPTGQKNEKLFF,TGTGCCAGCAGCCCTACGGGACAGAAAAATGAAAAACTGTTTTTT
.,TRBV24-1,TRBJ2-2,.,CATSDRDGGELFF,TGTGCCACCAGTGATCGTGACGGCGGGGAGCTGTTTTTT
.,TRBV7-9,TRBJ2-5,.,CASSLLSLETQYF,TGTGCCAGCAGCTTATTGAGTCTGGAGACCCAGTACTTC
TRBD2,TRBV7-9,TRBJ2-5,.,CASSLELAEETQYF,TGTGCCAGCAGCTTAGAACTAGCGGAAGAGACCCAGTACTTC
TRBD1,TRBV25-1,TRBJ1-6,.,CASSEARQGLSPLHF,TGTGCCAGCAGTGAAGCCCGACAGGGACTGTCACCCCTCCACTTT
.,TRBV10-3,TRBJ1-2,.,CAISEVGDKGYGYTF,TGTGCCATCAGTGAAGTGGGGGATAAGGGCTATGGCTACACCTTC
.,TRBV6-5,TRBJ1-1,.,CASGWWGAGDTEAFF,TGTGCCAGCGGTTGGTGGGGAGCGGGCGACACTGAAGCTTTCTTT
.,TRBV27,TRBJ1-6,few,CASSFVGGSASPLHF,TGTGCCAGCAGTTTCGTTGGGGGTTCTGCTTCACCCCTCCACTTT
TRBD1,TRBV6-5,TRBJ1-2,.,CASRPGQGYGYTF,TGTGCCAGCAGGCCGGGACAGGGCTATGGCTACACCTTC
.,TRBV29-1,TRBJ1-1,once,CSVEGQFEAFF,TGCAGCGTTGAAGGACAGTTTGAAGCTTTCTTT
TRBD1,TRBV6-6,TRBJ2-7,.,CATQSGQGALGHEQYF,TGTGCCACCCAGTCTGGGCAGGGGGCGCTCGGGCACGAGCAGTACTTC
.,TRBV11-2,TRBJ1-5,.,CASSPSWDQPQHF,TGTGCCAGCAGCCCTTCCTGGGATCAGCCCCAGCATTTT
.,TRBV28,TRBJ1-5,.,CASRQLRGHQPQHF,TGTGCCAGCCGACAGTTACGAGGACATCAGCCCCAGCATTTT
.,TRBV27,TRBJ1-2,.,CASSFIGLANYGYTF,TGTGCCAGCAGTTTTATTGGGCTAGCTAACTATGGCTACACCTTC
.,TRBV6-6,TRBJ1-3,.,CASSLDRSSGNTIYF,TGTGCCAGCAGTCTCGACAGGAGCTCTGGAAACACCATATATTTT
.,TRBV18,TRBJ1-2,.,CASSPSTEEHGYTF,TGTGCCAGCTCACCCTCGACAGAGGAACATGGCTACACCTTC
TRBD1,TRBV27,TRBJ2-5,.,CASSLLGQGAGETQYF,TGTGCCAGCAGTTTATTGGGACAGGGGGCTGGGGAGACCCAGTACTTC
TRBD1,TRBV29-1,TRBJ2-6,.,CSAETGPPSGANVLTF,TGCAGCGCGGAGACAGGGCCTCCCTCTGGGGCCAACGTCCTGACTTTC
.,TRBV7-9,TRBJ1-1,.,CASSLVSLRDPGTNTEAFF,TGTGCCAGCAGCTTAGTTAGCCTTCGAGACCCAGGGACGAACACTGAAGCTTTCTTT
TRBD2,TRBV7-3,TRBJ2-1,.,CASSLGLAGFYNEQFF,TGTGCCAGCAGCTTAGGCCTAGCGGGTTTTTACAATGAGCAGTTCTTC
.,TRBV5-1,TRBJ1-3,.,CASSLVGTGNTIYF,TGCGCCAGCAGCTTGGTGGGGACAGGAAACACCATATATTTT
.,TRBV3-1/TRBV3-2,TRBJ1-4,.,CASSLVDNEKLFF,TGTGCCAGCAGCCTGGTGGACAATGAAAAACTGTTTTTT
.,TRBV28,TRBJ2-2,few,CASRVLANTGELFF,TGTGCCAGCAGGGTACTAGCAAACACCGGGGAGCTGTTTTTT
.,TRBV28,TRBJ2-7,.,CASSTWTFGGSISYEQYF,TGTGCCAGCAGTACCTGGACCTTCGGGGGATCAATCTCCTACGAGCAGTACTTC
.,TRBV12-3/TRBV12-4,TRBJ2-7,.,CASSRNYEQYF,TGTGCCAGCAGCCGTAACTACGAGCAGTACTTC
TRBD2,TRBV6-5,TRBJ2-4,.,CASSALAGAQNIQYF,TGTGCCAGCAGCGCTCTAGCGGGGGCCCAAAACATTCAGTACTTC
.,TRBV6-6,TRBJ1-3,.,CAGRRTSGNTIYF,TGTGCCGGCCGACGGACCTCTGGAAACACCATATATTTT
TRBD1,TRBV7-8,TRBJ2-3,.,CASSLVGTANTDTQYF,TGTGCCAGCAGCTTAGTCGGGACAGCGAACACAGATACGCAGTATTTT
TRBD1,TRBV18,TRBJ2-7,.,CASSLRDRLEQYF,TGTGCCAGCTCACTCCGGGACAGGCTGGAGCAGTACTTC
.,TRBV28,TRBJ1-5,.,CASSFNPGYSNQPQHF,TGTGCCAGCAGTTTCAATCCGGGGTATAGCAATCAGCCCCAGCATTTT
TRBD2,TRBV7-8,TRBJ2-1,.,CASSLGGSGALYNEQFF,TGTGCCAGCAGCTTAGGGGGGAGCGGGGCTCTTTACAATGAGCAGTTCTTC
.,TRBV11-3,TRBJ2-1,.,CASSLESGYNEQFF,TGTGCCAGCAGCCTTGAGAGCGGATACAATGAGCAGTTCTTC
.,TRBV10-3,TRBJ2-5,.,CAISESRVGETQYF,TGTGCCATCAGTGAGTCCAGGGTTGGGGAGACCCAGTACTTC
.,TRBV5-4,TRBJ1-4,.,CASSLSGNEKLFF,TGTGCCAGCAGCTTGAGCGGAAATGAAAAACTGTTTTTT
.,TRBV10-1,TRBJ2-2,.,CASSDGGKLNTGELFF,TGCGCCAGCAGTGATGGGGGGAAATTGAACACCGGGGAGCTGTTTTTT
.,TRBV27,TRBJ2-7,.,CASSLRDSFSYEQYF,TGTGCCAGCAGTCTCCGGGACTCGTTCTCCTACGAGCAGTACTTC
.,TRBV5-5,TRBJ2-1,once,CASSLVSGVDNEQFF,TGTGCCAGCAGCTTGGTCTCAGGGGTTGACAATGAGCAGTTCTTC
.,TRBV7-8,TRBJ2-1,.,CASGVGYNEQFF,TGTGCCAGCGGTGTGGGCTACAATGAGCAGTTCTTC
.,TRBV6-2/TRBV6-3,TRBJ2-3,once,CASSLTGGTDTQYF,TGTGCCAGCAGTTTGACAGGAGGCACAGATACGCAGTATTTT
.,TRBV6-6,TRBJ1-2,.,CASIYGGKRINYGYTF,TGTGCCAGCATCTACGGGGGCAAAAGAATAAACTATGGCTACACCTTC
.,TRBV5-1,TRBJ2-5,.,CASSLGWGEVRETQYF,TGCGCCAGCAGCTTGGGATGGGGGGAGGTCAGAGAGACCCAGTACTTC
.,TRBV9,TRBJ1-4,.,CASSVATGEKLFF,TGTGCCAGCAGCGTAGCTACTGGCGAAAAACTGTTTTTT
.,TRBV2,TRBJ1-2,.,CASSVMEGSNYGYTF,TGTGCCAGCAGTGTCATGGAGGGGTCCAACTATGGCTACACCTTC
TRBD1,TRBV9,TRBJ2-7,once,CASSVGTGAYEQYF,TGTGCCAGCAGCGTAGGGACAGGGGCGTACGAGCAGTACTTC
.,TRBV7-2,TRBJ1-5,once,CASSQDRRQHQPQHF,TGTGCCAGCAGCCAGGACAGAAGACAACATCAGCCCCAGCATTTT
.,TRBV6-2/TRBV6-3,TRBJ1-6,.,CASSYPGTVSSYNSPLHF,TGTGCCAGCAGTTACCCCGGGACTGTGAGCTCCTATAATTCACCCCTCCACTTT
.,TRBV7-9,TRBJ2-7,.,CASSPRGRGPTYEQYF,TGTGCCAGCAGCCCCCGAGGCAGGGGACCAACCTACGAGCAGTACTTC
TRBD2,TRBV6-2/TRBV6-3,TRBJ2-1,.,CASSYWASGSNEQFF,TGTGCCAGCAGTTACTGGGCTAGCGGGAGCAATGAGCAGTTCTTC
.,TRBV6-1,TRBJ2-7,.,CASSEWSGFNEQYF,TGTGCCAGCAGTGAATGGTCCGGTTTCAACGAGCAGTACTTC
TRBD1,TRBV4-1,TRBJ2-7,.,CASSQDPQGNEQYF,TGCGCCAGCAGCCAAGACCCACAGGGGAACGAGCAGTACTTC
.,TRBV19,TRBJ1-5,.,CASSAIRDSSIQPQHF,TGTGCCAGTAGTGCTATACGTGATTCCTCTATCCAGCCCCAGCATTTT
.,TRBV5-4,TRBJ2-1,.,CASSLNPGLGNNEQFF,TGTGCCAGCAGCTTGAACCCGGGACTGGGAAACAATGAGCAGTTCTTC
.,TRBV27,TRBJ1-5,.,CASRAPNQPQHF,TGTGCCAGCAGGGCGCCGAATCAGCCCCAGCATTTT
TRBD1,TRBV4-2,TRBJ1-6,.,CASSRQPGTENSPLHF,TGTGCCAGCAGCCGACAACCCGGGACAGAGAATTCACCCCTCCACTTT
TRBD1,TRBV29-1,TRBJ1-2,.,CSAGQGLDYGYTF,TGCAGCGCTGGACAGGGCTTGGACTATGGCTACACCTTC